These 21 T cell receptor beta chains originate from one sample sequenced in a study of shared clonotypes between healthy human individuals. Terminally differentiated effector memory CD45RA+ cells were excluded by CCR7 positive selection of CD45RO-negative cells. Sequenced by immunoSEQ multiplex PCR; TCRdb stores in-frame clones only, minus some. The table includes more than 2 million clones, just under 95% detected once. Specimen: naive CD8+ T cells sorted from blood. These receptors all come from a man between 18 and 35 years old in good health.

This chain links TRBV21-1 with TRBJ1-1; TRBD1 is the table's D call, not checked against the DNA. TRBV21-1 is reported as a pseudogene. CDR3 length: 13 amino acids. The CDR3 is CARVAQENTEAFF. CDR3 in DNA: TGTGCCAGAGTCGCACAGGAGAACACTGAAGCTTTCTTT.

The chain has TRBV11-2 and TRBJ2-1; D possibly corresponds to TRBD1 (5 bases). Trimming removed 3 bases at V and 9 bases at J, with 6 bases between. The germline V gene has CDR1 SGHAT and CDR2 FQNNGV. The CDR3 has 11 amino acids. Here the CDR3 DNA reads TGTGCCAGCAGCTTTCAGGGTGAGCAGTTCTTC. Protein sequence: CASSFQGEQFF.

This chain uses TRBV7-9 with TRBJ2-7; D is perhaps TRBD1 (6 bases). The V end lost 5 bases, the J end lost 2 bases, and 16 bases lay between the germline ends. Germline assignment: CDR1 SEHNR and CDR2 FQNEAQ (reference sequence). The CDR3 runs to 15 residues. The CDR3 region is CASSLVRGGTYEQYF. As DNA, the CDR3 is TGTGCCAGCAGCCTGGTAAGAGGGGGAACCTACGAGCAGTACTTC.

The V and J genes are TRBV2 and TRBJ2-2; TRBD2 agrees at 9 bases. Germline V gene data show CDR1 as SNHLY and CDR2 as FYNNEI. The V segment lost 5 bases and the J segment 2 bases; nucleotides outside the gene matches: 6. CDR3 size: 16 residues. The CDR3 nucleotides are TGTGCCAGCAGTTTGACTAGCGGCAAAAACACCGGGGAGCTGTTTTTT. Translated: CASSLTSGKNTGELFF.

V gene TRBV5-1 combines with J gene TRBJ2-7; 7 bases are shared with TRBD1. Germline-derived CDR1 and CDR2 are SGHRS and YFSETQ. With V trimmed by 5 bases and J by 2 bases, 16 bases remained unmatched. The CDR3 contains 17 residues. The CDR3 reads CASSPYTTRTGPYEQYF. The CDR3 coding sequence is TGCGCCAGCAGTCCATATACCACCAGGACAGGACCCTACGAGCAGTACTTC. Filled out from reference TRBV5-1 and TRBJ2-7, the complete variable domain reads KAGVTQTPRYLIKTRGQQVTLSCSPISGHRSVSWYQQTPGQGLQFLFEYFSETQRNKGNFPGRFSGRQFSNSRSEMNVSTLELGDSALYLCASSPYTTRTGPYEQYFGPGTRLTVT.

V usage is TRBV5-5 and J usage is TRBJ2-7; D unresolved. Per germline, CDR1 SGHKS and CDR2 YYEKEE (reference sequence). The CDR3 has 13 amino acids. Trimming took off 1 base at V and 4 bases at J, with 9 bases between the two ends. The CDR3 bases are TGTGCCAGCAGCTTGTCTGGGGTGTACGAGCAGTACTTC. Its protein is CASSLSGVYEQYF.

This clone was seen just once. CDR3 in amino acids: CASSTDKYNYGYTF. DNA of the CDR3: TGTGCCAGCAGTACCGACAAGTACAACTATGGCTACACCTTC. This chain joins TRBV27 and TRBJ1-2; D remains ambiguous. There are 14 residues in the CDR3. Germline V lookup: CDR1 MNHEY, CDR2 SMNVEV (reference sequence). V was trimmed by 5 bases and J by 2 bases, leaving 12 bases between them.

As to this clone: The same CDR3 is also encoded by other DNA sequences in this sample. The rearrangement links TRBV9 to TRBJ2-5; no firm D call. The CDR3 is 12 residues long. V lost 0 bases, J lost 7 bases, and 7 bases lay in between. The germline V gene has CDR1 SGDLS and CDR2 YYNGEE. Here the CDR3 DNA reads TGTGCCAGCAGCGTAGAGGGCGGGACCCAGTACTTC. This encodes CASSVEGGTQYF.

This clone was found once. The CDR3 region is CASSLAGPVFYGYTF. The CDR3 DNA follows: TGTGCCAGCAGCTTAGCGGGCCCTGTGTTCTATGGCTACACCTTC. The chain employs TRBV7-8 and TRBJ1-2; D unresolved. V shed 0 bases and J shed 4 bases, with 12 bases lying between them. This CDR3 comprises 15 residues. Germline assignment: CDR1 SGHVS and CDR2 FQNEAQ.

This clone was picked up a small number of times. The CDR3 DNA follows: TGTGCCAGCGGGAGCCTTCGCCCCTACGAGCAGTACTTC. This encodes CASGSLRPYEQYF. The chain uses TRBV6-1 and TRBJ2-7, with a possible D match to TRBD2 (5 bases). Trimming pared 8 bases from V and 2 bases from J, leaving 13 bases between. CDR1 is MNHNS, CDR2 SASEGT, per germline. CDR3 size: 13 residues.

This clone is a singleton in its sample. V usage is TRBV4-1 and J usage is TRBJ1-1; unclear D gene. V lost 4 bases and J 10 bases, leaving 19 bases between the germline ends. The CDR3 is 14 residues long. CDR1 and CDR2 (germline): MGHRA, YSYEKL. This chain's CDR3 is CASSPGPLLPRAFF. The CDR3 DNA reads TGCGCCAGCAGCCCCGGGCCCCTTCTCCCGAGAGCTTTCTTT.

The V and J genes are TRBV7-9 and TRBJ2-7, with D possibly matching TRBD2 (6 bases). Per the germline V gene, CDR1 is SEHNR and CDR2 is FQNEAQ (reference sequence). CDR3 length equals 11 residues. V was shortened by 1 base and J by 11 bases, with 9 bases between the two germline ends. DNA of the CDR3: TGTGCCAGCAGCTTAGTTGGGGAGGAGTACTTC. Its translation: CASSLVGEEYF. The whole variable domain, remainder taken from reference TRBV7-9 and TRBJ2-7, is DTGVSQNPRHKITKRGQNVTFRCDPISEHNRLYWYRQTLGQGPEFLTYFQNEAQLEKSRLLSDRFSAERPKGSFSTLEIQRTEQGDSAMYLCASSLVGEEYFGPGTRLTVT.

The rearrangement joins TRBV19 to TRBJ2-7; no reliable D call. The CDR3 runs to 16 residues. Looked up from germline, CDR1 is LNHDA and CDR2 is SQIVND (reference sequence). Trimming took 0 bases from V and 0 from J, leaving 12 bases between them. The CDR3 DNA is TGTGCCAGTAGTATAGATCTCGATTTGGGCTCCTACGAGCAGTACTTC. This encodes CASSIDLDLGSYEQYF.

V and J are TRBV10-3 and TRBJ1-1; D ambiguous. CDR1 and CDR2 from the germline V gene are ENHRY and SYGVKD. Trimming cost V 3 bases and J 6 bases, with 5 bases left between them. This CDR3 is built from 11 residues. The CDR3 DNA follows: TGTGCCATCAGTGATGATCCTGAAGCTTTCTTT. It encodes CAISDDPEAFF.

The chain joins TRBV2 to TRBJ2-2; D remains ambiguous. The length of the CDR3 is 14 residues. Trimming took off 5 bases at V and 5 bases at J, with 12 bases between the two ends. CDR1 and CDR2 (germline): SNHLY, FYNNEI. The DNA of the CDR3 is TGTGCCAGCAGTTTACCAGAAGGGACCGGGGAGCTGTTTTTT. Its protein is CASSLPEGTGELFF. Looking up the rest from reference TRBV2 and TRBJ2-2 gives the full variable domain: EPEVTQTPSHQVTQMGQEVILRCVPISNHLYFYWYRQILGQKVEFLVSFYNNEISEKSEIFDDQFSVERPDGSNFTLKIRSTKLEDSAMYFCASSLPEGTGELFFGEGSRLTVL.

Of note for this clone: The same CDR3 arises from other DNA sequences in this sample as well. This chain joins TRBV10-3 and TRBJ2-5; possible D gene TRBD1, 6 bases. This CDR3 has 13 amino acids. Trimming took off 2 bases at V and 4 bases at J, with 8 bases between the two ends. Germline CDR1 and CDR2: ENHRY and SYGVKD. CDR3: CAISELGGETQYF. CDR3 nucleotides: TGTGCCATCAGTGAGCTAGGGGGAGAGACCCAGTACTTC.

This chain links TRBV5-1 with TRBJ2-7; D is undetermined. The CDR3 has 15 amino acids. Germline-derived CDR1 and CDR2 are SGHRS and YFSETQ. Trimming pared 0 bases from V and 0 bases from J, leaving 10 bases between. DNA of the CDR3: TGCGCCAGCAGCTTGGACGCTGTCTTCTCCTACGAGCAGTACTTC. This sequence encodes CASSLDAVFSYEQYF.

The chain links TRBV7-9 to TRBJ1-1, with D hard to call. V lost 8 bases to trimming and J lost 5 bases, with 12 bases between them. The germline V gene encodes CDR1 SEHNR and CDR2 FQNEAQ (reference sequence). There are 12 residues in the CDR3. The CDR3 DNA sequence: TGTGCCAGCTACAGTTTGGGGACTGAAGCTTTCTTT. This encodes CASYSLGTEAFF.

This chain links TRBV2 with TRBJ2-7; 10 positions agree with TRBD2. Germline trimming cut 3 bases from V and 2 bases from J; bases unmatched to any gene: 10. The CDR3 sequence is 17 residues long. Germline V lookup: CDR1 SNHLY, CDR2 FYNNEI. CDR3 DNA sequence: TGTGCCAGCAGTGACCCACCTAGCGGGGGTAATCCCTACGAGCAGTACTTC. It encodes CASSDPPSGGNPYEQYF.

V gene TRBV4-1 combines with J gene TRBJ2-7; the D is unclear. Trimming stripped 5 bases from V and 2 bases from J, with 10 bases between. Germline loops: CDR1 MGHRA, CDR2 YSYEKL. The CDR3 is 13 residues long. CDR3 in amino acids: CASSSPDAYEQYF. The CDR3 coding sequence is TGCGCCAGCAGCTCCCCGGACGCCTACGAGCAGTACTTC.

The CDR3 region is CASSAGTLGEQYF. For the CDR3, the DNA is TGTGCCAGCAGCGCCGGGACTTTGGGCGAGCAGTACTTC. This chain links TRBV5-6 with TRBJ2-7, with D possibly TRBD2 on 6 matching bases. The CDR3 loop spans 13 amino acids. V gave up 4 bases and J gave up 6 bases, with 14 bases separating them. Germline assignment: CDR1 SGHDT and CDR2 YYEEEE.